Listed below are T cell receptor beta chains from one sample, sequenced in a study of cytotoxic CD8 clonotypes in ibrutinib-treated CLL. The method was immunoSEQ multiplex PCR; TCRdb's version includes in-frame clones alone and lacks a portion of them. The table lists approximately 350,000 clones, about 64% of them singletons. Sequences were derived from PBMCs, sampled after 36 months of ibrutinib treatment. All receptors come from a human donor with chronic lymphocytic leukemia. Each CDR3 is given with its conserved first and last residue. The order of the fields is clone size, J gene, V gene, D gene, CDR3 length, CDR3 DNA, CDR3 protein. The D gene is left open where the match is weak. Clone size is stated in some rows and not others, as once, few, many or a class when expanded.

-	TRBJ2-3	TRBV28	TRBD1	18	TGTGCCAGCTATTCCCGGGACAGGGTTCCACGCAGCACAGATACGCAGTATTTT	CASYSRDRVPRSTDTQYF
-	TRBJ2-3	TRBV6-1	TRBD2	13	TGTGCCAGCCTAGCGGAAAGCACAGATACGCAGTATTTT	CASLAESTDTQYF
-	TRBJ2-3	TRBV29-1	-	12	TGCAGCGTTGCCAGGGTCACAGATACGCAGTATTTT	CSVARVTDTQYF
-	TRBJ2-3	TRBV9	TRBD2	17	TGTGCCAGCAGCGGAAAGGGACTAGCCAGCCGGTGGGATACGCAGTATTTT	CASSGKGLASRWDTQYF
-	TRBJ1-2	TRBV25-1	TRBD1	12	TGTGCCAGCAGTGTTGGGACAGGGAGCTACACCTTC	CASSVGTGSYTF
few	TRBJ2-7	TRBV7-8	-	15	TGTGCCAGCAGCTTGAGGGGCCCCCTCTCCTACGAGCAGTACTTC	CASSLRGPLSYEQYF
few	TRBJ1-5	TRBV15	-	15	TGTGCCACCAGCAGAGACAGGGGTATAACTCAGCCCCAGCATTTT	CATSRDRGITQPQHF
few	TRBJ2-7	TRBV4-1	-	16	TGCGCCAGCAGCCAAGAGTGGAACAGGAAGCACTACGAGCAGTACTTC	CASSQEWNRKHYEQYF
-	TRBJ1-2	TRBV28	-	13	TGTGCCAGCAGTTTGGGGATTGACTATGGCTACACCTTC	CASSLGIDYGYTF
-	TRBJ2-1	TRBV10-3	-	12	TGTGCCATCAGTGAGTCTCCCAATGAGCAGTTCTTC	CAISESPNEQFF
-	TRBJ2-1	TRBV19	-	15	TGTGCCAGTAGCCCACCAGGGAAGGCCGGGAATGAGCAGTTCTTC	CASSPPGKAGNEQFF
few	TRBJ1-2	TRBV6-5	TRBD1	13	TGTGCCAGCAGAGGGACAGGGCGGCCTGGCTACACCTTC	CASRGTGRPGYTF
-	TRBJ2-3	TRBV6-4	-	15	TGTGCCAGCGCCAAACGGGGGCGCAACACAGATACGCAGTATTTT	CASAKRGRNTDTQYF
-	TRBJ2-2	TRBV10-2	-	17	TGCGCCAGCAGTGACCTGAACTGGGCGGGGGCACCCCGGGAGCTGTTTTTT	CASSDLNWAGAPRELFF
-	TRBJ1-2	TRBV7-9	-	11	TGTGCCAGCAGCTCATCCTATGGCTACACCTTC	CASSSSYGYTF
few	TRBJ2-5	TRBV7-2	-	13	TGTGCCAGCAGCTTAATGGTGCAAGAGACCCAGTACTTC	CASSLMVQETQYF
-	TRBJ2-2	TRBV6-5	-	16	TGTGCCAGCAGTTTCACGGACAGTCTTTACACCGGGGAGCTGTTTTTT	CASSFTDSLYTGELFF
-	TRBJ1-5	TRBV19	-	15	TGTGCCAGTAGTATAGGGGGAGGGAGCAATCAGCCCCAGCATTTT	CASSIGGGSNQPQHF
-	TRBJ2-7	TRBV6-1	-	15	TGTGCCAGCAGTGAAAGAGGTTGGATGTCCTACGAGCAGTACTTC	CASSERGWMSYEQYF
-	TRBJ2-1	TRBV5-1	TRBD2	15	TGCGCCAGCAGCCCCGTGATAGCGGGAGTCAATGAGCAGTTCTTC	CASSPVIAGVNEQFF
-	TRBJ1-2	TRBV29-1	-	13	TGCAGCGGGGGGCAACCGGCGGACTATGGCTACACCTTC	CSGGQPADYGYTF
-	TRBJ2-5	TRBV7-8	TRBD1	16	TGTGCCAGCAGCTTAGGAAGAGGGACAGTCCAAGAGACCCAGTACTTC	CASSLGRGTVQETQYF
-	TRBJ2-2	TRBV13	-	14	TGTGCCAGCAGCTCCCCATGGGACGTGAGGGAGCTGTTTTTT	CASSSPWDVRELFF
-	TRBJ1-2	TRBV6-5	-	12	TGTGCCAGCAGTCTGACAGGAGGCGGCTACACCTTC	CASSLTGGGYTF
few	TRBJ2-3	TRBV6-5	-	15	TGTGCCAGCAGTTACGTGGGACCACACACAGATACGCAGTATTTT	CASSYVGPHTDTQYF
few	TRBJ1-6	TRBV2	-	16	TGTGCCAGCAGTGAACACAGGTCAGGGACGGATTCACCCCTCCACTTT	CASSEHRSGTDSPLHF
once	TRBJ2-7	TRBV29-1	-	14	TGCAGCGTTGTGAGACAGGCACCCTCCTACGAGCAGTACTTC	CSVVRQAPSYEQYF
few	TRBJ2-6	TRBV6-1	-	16	TGTGCCAGCAGTCAAGATTCCCCGTCTGGGGCCAACGTCCTGACTTTC	CASSQDSPSGANVLTF
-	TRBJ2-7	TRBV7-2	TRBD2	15	TGTGCCAGCAGCTTAAACCAGCGGGGGAGATACGAGCAGTACTTC	CASSLNQRGRYEQYF
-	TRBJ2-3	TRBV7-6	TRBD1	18	TGTGCCAGCAGTCGTCCCGGGCAATTAGGGGGCTTAAGAGATACGCAGTATTTT	CASSRPGQLGGLRDTQYF
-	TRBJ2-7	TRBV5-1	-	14	TGCGCCAGCCACCCCGGCAGGCCCACTTCCGAGCAGTACTTC	CASHPGRPTSEQYF
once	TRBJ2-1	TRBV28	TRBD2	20	TGTGCCAGCAGTTTTCTCTTGGCGGGAGGGTCGATAAGCTCCTACAATGAGCAGTTCTTC	CASSFLLAGGSISSYNEQFF
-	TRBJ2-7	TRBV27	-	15	TGTGCCAGCAGTTTTAATAGGCAGTGGCACTACGAGCAGTACTTC	CASSFNRQWHYEQYF
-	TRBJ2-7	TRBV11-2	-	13	TGTGCCAGCAGCTACACAGGGAGCTACGAGCAGTACTTC	CASSYTGSYEQYF